This TCR beta chain was obtained from a study of cytomegalovirus exposure and HLA in healthy donors. With regard to this clone: Its antigen is not identified.

Germline CDR1 and CDR2: MNHNY and SVGAGI (reference sequence). V lost 5 bases and J 2 bases, leaving 9 bases between the germline ends. The CDR3 consists of 14 residues. Primers: 60 Vbeta forward and 13 Jbeta reverse. Original methodology: There were about 80 million unique TCR beta chains by a later count, and approximately 11 million of them were shared. The protocol was immunoSEQ multiplex PCR, while the TCRdb copy is restricted to in-frame clones and leaves out a portion. From that table come the V and J calls and clone size; the DNA was used to work out D and trimming. Its table lists more than 130,000 clones. Study-wide points: When presence/absence was analysed, sequencing depth was taken to be roughly uniform across donors. Association of a missense DCLRE1C variant with TCR beta V- and J-gene trimming was reported in a later analysis. It was reported in a later analysis that an Asian-associated ancestry cluster showed fewer N-insertions than the roughly 620-donor mean.

This sequence originates from a man aged 40-50 years in good health and CMV-seronegative. The sequenced material came from PBMCs. The rearrangement links TRBV6-6 to TRBJ2-2, with TRBD2 as a possible D gene (5 bases). The CDR3 here is CASSAGLNTGELFF. The CDR3 bases are TGTGCCAGCAGTGCCGGACTTAACACCGGGGAGCTGTTTTTT.